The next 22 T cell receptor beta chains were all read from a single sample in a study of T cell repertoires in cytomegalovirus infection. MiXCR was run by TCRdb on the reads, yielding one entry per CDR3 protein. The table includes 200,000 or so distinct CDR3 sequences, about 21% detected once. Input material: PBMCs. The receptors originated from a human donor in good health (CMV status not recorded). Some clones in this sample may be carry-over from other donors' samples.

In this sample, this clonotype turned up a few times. The CDR3 spells CASSLGNRVTGYTF. CDR3 nucleotide sequence: TGTGCCAGCAGCTTGGGAAACAGGGTAACGGGCTACACCTTC. J is TRBJ1-2 and V is TRBV5-4; a weak D match, TRBD1 (6 bases). V was cut by 0 bases and J by 8 bases, with 14 bases left in between. Germline V gene sequence: CDR1 SGHNT, CDR2 YYREEE (reference sequence). CDR3 length: 14 residues.

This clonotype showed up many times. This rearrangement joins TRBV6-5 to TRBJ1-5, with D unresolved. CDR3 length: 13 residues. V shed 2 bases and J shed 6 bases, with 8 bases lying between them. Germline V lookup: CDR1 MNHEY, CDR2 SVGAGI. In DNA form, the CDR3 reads TGTGCCAGCAGTTACGCAAACGGTCAGCCCCAGCATTTT. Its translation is CASSYANGQPQHF.

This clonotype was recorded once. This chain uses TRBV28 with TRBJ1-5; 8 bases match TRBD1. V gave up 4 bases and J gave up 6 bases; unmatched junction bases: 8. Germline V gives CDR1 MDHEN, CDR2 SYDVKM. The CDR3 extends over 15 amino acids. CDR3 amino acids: CASSWPQGEGQPQHF. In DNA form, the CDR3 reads TGTGCCAGCAGTTGGCCACAGGGGGAAGGTCAGCCCCAGCATTTT.

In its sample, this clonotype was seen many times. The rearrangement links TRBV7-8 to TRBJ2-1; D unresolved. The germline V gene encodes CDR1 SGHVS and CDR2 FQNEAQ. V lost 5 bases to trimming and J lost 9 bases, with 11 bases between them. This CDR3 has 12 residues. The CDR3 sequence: CASSLGFGEQFF. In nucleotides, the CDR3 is TGTGCCAGCAGCCTGGGGTTCGGTGAGCAGTTCTTC.

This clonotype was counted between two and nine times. The CDR3 sequence: CASSDQGYGYTF. The CDR3 nucleotides read TGTGCCAGCAGTGACCAGGGCTATGGCTACACCTTC. The rearrangement links TRBV2 to TRBJ1-2; possible D gene TRBD1, 5 bases. This CDR3 has 12 residues. V dropped 3 bases and J dropped 4 bases, with 6 bases sitting between them. Germline CDR1 and CDR2: SNHLY and FYNNEI. Looking up the rest from reference TRBV2 and TRBJ1-2 gives the full variable domain: EPEVTQTPSHQVTQMGQEVILRCVPISNHLYFYWYRQILGQKVEFLVSFYNNEISEKSEIFDDQFSVERPDGSNFTLKIRSTKLEDSAMYFCASSDQGYGYTFGSGTRLTVV.

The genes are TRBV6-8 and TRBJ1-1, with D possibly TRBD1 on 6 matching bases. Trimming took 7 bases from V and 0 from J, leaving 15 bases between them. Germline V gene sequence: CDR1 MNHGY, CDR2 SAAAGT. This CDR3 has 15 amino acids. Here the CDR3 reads CASNPPGGLNTEAFF. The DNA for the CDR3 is TGTGCCAGCAACCCACCCGGGGGGCTGAACACTGAAGCTTTCTTT.

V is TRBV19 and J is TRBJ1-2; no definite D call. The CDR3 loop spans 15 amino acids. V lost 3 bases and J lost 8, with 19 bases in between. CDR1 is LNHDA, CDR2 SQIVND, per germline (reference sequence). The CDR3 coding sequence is TGTGCCAGTAGTATCCAGGCCTCACCAGCGGGCGGCTACACCTTC. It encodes CASSIQASPAGGYTF. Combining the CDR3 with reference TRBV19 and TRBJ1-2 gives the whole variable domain DGGITQSPKYLFRKEGQNVTLSCEQNLNHDAMYWYRQDPGQGLRLIYYSQIVNDFQKGDIAEGYSVSREKKESFPLTVTSAQKNPTAFYLCASSIQASPAGGYTFGSGTRLTVV.

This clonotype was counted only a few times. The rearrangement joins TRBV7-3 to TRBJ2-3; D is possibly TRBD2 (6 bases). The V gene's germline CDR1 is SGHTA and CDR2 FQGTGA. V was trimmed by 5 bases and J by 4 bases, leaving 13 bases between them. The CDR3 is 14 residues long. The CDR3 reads CASSEQGGADTQYF. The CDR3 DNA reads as TGTGCCAGCAGCGAGCAAGGCGGGGCAGATACGCAGTATTTT.

CDR3 sequence reads: CASARLAGKSEQFF. The CDR3 DNA is TGCGCCAGCGCAAGGCTAGCGGGAAAAAGTGAGCAGTTCTTC. The chain carries TRBV5-1 and TRBJ2-1, with 9 bases identical to TRBD2. The trim removed 7 bases at V and 9 bases at J, leaving 11 bases unmatched. The CDR3 spans 14 residues. Germline values: CDR1 SGHRS, CDR2 YFSETQ.

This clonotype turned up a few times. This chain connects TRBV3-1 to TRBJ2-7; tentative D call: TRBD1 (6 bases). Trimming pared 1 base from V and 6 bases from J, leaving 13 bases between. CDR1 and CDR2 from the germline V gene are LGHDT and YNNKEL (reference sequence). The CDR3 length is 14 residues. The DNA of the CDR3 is TGTGCCAGCAGCCAAGCTTTAAGGGGGTCCGAGCAGTACTTC. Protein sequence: CASSQALRGSEQYF.

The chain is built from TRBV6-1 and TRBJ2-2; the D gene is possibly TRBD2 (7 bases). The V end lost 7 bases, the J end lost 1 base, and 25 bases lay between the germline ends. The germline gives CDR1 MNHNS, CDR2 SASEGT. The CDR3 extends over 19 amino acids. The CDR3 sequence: CASTIRLGGAPKNTGELFF. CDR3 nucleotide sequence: TGTGCCAGCACTATCCGGCTGGGGGGGGCCCCTAAGAACACCGGGGAGCTGTTTTTT.

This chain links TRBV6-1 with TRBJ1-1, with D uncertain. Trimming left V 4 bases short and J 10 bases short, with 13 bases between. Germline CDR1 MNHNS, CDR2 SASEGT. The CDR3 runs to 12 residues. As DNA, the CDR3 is TGTGCCAGCAGTGTGGACTTAGGGAGAGCTTTCTTT. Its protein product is CASSVDLGRAFF.

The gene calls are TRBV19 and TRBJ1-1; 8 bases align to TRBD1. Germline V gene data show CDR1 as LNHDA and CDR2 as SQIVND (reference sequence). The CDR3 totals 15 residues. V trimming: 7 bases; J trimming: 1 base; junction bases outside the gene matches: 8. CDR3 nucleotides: TGTGCCAGTACCTCCTGGACAGGGAGGAACACTGAAGCTTTCTTT. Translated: CASTSWTGRNTEAFF.

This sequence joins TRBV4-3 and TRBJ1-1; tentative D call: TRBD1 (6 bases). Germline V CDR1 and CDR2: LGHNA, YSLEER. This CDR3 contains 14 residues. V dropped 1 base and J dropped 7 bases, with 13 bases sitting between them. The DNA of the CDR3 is TGCGCCAGCAGCCAAGGGGGGGGGCTCGGTGAAGCTTTCTTT. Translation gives CASSQGGGLGEAFF.

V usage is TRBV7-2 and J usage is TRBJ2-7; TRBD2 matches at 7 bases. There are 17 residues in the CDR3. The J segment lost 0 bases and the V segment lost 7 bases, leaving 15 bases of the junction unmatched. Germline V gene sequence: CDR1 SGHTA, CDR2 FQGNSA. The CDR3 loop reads CASNPRPPGGSSYEQYF. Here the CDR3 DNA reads TGTGCCAGCAACCCCCGCCCCCCTGGCGGGAGCTCCTACGAGCAGTACTTC.

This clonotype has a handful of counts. For the CDR3, the DNA is TGTGCCAGCAGTTTGATCAGGGCCCTGAGCCCCCAGCATTTT. It codes for CASSLIRALSPQHF. V is TRBV28 and J is TRBJ1-5, with D maybe TRBD1 (5 bases). The V end was cut by 3 bases, the J end by 10 bases, with 16 bases between. Germline V CDR1 and CDR2: MDHEN, SYDVKM. This CDR3 region has 14 residues.

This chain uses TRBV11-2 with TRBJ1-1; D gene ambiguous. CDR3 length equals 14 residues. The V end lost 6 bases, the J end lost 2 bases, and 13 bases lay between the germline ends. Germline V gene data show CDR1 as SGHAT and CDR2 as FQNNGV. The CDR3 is CASRALWANTEAFF. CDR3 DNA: TGTGCCAGCAGGGCACTCTGGGCCAACACTGAAGCTTTCTTT.

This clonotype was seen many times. CDR3 sequence reads: CASSPQGRNTGELFF. CDR3 DNA sequence: TGTGCCAGCAGCCCCCAGGGGAGAAACACCGGGGAGCTGTTTTTT. This rearrangement joins TRBV7-8 to TRBJ2-2, with D possibly matching TRBD1 (6 bases). The V end was cut by 5 bases, the J end by 2 bases, with 12 bases between. Germline V CDR1 and CDR2: SGHVS, FQNEAQ. The CDR3 is made up of 15 amino acids.

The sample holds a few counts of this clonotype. The CDR3 is CSARHSNQPQHF. In nucleotides, the CDR3 is TGCAGTGCTAGACATAGCAATCAGCCCCAGCATTTT. The chain couples TRBV20-1 to TRBJ1-5; D is unclear. The CDR3 consists of 12 residues. V was clipped by 2 bases and J by 0 bases, with 2 bases between them. Germline CDR1 DFQATT, CDR2 SNEGSKA (reference sequence).

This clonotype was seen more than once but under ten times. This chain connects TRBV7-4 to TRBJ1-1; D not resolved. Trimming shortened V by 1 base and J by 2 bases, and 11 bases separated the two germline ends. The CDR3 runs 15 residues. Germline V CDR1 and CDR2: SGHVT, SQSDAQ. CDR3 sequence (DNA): TGTGCCAGCAGCTTAGTTCGGGGTTTAAACACTGAAGCTTTCTTT. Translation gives CASSLVRGLNTEAFF. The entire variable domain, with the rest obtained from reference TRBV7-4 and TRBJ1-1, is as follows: GAGVSQSPRYKVAKRGRDVALRCDSISGHVTLYWYRQTLGQGSEVLTYSQSDAQRDKSGRPSGRFSAERPERSVSTLKIQRTEQGDSAVYLCASSLVRGLNTEAFFGQGTRLTVV.

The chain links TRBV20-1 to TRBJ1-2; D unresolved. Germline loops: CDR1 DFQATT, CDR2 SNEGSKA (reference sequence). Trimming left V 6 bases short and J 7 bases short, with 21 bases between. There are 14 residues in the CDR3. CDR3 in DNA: TGCAGTGCAAAAACCGACGGATCCTCTCGTGGCTACACCTTC. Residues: CSAKTDGSSRGYTF.

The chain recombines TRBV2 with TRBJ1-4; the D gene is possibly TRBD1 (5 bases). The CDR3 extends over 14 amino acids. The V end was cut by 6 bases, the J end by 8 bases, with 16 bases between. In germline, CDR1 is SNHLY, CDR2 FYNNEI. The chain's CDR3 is CASRVDSGREKLFF. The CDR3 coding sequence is TGTGCCAGCAGAGTTGACAGCGGAAGAGAAAAACTGTTTTTT.